The T cell receptor (beta chain) under discussion was sequenced for a study of shared clonotypes between healthy human individuals. CDR1 and CDR2 from the germline V gene are SGHRS and YFSETQ. The CDR3 is made up of 17 amino acids. V was clipped by 0 bases and J by 1 base; unmatched bases: 7. At the deep level, the assay was run. The repertoire was sequenced with immunoSEQ multiplex PCR; TCRdb's copy has only in-frame clones and lacks some. The sample includes more than 1.2 million clones, around 98.5% of them seen just once. Study-level results: Sharing across four donors was seen in around 5.1% of naive CD4 clonotypes.

This clone appeared once. Its antigen is unknown. The source is a man aged 30-40 years in good health. Sequencing was done on a sample of naive CD4+ T cells sorted from blood. The subset here: CD45RA+ positively selected. The rearrangement uses TRBV5-1 and TRBJ2-1, with 7 bases matching TRBD2. The CDR3 reads CASSLDIAGASYNEQFF. CDR3 in DNA: TGCGCCAGCAGCTTGGATATAGCGGGCGCTTCCTACAATGAGCAGTTCTTC.